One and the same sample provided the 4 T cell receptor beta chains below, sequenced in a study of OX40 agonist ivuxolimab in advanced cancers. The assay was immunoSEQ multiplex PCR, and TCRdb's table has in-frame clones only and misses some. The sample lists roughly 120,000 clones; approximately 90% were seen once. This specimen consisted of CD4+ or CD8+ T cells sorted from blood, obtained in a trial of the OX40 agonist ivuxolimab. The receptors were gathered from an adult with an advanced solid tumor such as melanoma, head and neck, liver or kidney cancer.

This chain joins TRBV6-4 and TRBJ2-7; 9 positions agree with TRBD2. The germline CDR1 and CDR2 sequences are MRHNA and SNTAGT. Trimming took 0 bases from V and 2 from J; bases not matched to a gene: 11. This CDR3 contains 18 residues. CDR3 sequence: CASSDSQGVAGVAYEQYF. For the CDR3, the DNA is TGTGCCAGCAGTGACTCCCAGGGGGTAGCGGGGGTTGCCTACGAGCAGTACTTC.

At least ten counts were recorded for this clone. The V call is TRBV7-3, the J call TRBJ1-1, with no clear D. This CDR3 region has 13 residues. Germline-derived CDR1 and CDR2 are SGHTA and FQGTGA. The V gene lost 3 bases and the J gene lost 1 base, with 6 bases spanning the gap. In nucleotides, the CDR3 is TGTGCCAGCAGCTTCTGGAAGAACACTGAAGCTTTCTTT. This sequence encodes CASSFWKNTEAFF. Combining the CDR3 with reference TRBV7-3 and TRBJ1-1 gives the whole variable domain GAGVSQTPSNKVTEKGKYVELRCDPISGHTALYWYRQSLGQGPEFLIYFQGTGAADDSGLPNDRFFAVRPEGSVSTLKIQRTERGDSAVYLCASSFWKNTEAFFGQGTRLTVV.

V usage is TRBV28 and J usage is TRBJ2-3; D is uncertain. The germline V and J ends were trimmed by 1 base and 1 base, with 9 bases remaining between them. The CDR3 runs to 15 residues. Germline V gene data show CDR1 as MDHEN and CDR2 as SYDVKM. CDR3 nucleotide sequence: TGTGCCAGCAGTTTATTGAGGCCGCGCACAGATACGCAGTATTTT. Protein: CASSLLRPRTDTQYF.

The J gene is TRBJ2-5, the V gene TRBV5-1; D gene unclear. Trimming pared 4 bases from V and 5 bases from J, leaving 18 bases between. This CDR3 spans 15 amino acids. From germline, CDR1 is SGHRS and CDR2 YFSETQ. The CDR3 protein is CASSSRASPGETQYF. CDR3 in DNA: TGCGCCAGCAGCAGTCGGGCTTCCCCTGGGGAGACCCAGTACTTC.